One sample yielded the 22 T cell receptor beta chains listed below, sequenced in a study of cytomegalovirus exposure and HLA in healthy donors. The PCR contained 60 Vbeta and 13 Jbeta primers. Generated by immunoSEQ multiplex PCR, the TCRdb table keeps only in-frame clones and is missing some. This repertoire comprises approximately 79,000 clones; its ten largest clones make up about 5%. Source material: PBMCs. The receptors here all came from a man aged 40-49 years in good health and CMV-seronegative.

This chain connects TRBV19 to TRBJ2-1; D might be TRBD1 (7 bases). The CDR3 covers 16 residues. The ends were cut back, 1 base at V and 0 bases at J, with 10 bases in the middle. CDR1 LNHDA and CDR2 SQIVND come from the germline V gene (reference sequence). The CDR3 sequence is CASSIGRGHSYNEQFF. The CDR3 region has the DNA TGTGCCAGTAGTATAGGGAGGGGGCACTCCTACAATGAGCAGTTCTTC.

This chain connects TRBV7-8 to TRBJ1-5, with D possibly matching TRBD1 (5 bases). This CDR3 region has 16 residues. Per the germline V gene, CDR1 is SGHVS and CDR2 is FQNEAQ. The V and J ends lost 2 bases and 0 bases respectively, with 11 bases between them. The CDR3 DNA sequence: TGTGCCAGCAGCTTACAGGGATCCAATAGCAATCAGCCCCAGCATTTT. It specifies CASSLQGSNSNQPQHF.

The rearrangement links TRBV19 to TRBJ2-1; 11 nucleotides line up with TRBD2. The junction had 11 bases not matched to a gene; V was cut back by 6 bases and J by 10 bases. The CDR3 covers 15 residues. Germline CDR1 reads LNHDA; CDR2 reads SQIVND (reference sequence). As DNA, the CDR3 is TGTGCCAGTAGAAGGAAGACTAGCGGGGCACAGGAGCAGTTCTTC. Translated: CASRRKTSGAQEQFF.

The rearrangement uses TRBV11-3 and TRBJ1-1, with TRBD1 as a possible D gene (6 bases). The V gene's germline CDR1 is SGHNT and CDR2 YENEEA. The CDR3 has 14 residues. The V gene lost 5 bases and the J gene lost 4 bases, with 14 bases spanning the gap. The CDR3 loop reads CASSRDQGSTEAFF. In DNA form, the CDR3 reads TGTGCCAGCAGCCGAGACCAGGGGAGCACTGAAGCTTTCTTT.

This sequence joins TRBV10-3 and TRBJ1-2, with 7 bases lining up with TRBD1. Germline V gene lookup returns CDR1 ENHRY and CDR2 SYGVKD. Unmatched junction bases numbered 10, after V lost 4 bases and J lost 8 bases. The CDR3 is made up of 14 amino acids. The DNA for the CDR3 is TGTGCCATCAGTGTTGACAGGGAAGTGTACGGCTACACCTTC. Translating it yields CAISVDREVYGYTF.

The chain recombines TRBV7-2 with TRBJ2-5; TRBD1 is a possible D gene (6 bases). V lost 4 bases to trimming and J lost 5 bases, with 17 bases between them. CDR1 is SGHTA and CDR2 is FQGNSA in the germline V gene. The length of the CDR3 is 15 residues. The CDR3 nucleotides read TGTGCCAGCAGCTCCCCCAGGGGTTCGTGGGAGACCCAGTACTTC. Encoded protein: CASSSPRGSWETQYF. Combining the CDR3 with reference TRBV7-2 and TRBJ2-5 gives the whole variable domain GAGVSQSPSNKVTEKGKDVELRCDPISGHTALYWYRQSLGQGLEFLIYFQGNSAPDKSGLPSDRFSAERTGGSVSTLTIQRTQQEDSAVYLCASSSPRGSWETQYFGPGTRLLVL.

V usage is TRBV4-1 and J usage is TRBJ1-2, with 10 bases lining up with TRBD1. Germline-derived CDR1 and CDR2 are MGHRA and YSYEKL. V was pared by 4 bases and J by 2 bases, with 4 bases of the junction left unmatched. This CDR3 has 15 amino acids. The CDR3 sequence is CASSPRQGANYGYTF. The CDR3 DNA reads TGCGCCAGCAGCCCGAGACAGGGGGCAAACTATGGCTACACCTTC.

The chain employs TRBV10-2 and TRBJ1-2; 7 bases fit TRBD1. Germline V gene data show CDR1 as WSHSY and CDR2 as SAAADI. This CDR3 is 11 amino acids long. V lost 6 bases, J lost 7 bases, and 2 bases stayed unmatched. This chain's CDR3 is CASRDRAGYTF. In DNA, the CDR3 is TGCGCCAGCAGAGACAGGGCTGGCTACACCTTC.

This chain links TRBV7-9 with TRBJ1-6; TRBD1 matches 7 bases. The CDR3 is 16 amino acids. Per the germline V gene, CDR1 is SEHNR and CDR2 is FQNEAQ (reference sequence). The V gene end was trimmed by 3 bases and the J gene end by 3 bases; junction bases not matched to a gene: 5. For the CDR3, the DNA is TGTGCCAGCAGCTTCCTGAGGGGGCTCTATAATTCACCCCTCCACTTT. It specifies CASSFLRGLYNSPLHF.

CDR3 amino acids: CATSVRLDSYTF. The CDR3 coding sequence is TGTGCCACCAGCGTGCGCCTGGACAGCTACACCTTC. This chain links TRBV6-1 with TRBJ1-2; a possible D gene is TRBD1 (5 bases). Germline CDR1 MNHNS, CDR2 SASEGT. This CDR3 is built from 12 residues. With 10 bases removed from V and 9 bases from J, the gap between germline ends came to 18 bases.

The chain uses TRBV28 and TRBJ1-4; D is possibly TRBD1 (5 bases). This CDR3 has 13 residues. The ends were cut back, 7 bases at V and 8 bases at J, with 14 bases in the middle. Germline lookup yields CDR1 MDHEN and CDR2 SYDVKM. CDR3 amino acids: CASNGQGGEKLFF. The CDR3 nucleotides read TGTGCCAGCAATGGGCAGGGAGGCGAAAAACTGTTTTTT.

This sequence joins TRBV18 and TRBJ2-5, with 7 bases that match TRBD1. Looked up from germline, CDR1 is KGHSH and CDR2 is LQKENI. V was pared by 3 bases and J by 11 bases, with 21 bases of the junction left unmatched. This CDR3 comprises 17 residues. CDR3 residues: CASSPLPGTETLGEQYF. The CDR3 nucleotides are TGTGCCAGCTCACCCCTACCTGGGACAGAAACCCTCGGGGAGCAGTACTTC.

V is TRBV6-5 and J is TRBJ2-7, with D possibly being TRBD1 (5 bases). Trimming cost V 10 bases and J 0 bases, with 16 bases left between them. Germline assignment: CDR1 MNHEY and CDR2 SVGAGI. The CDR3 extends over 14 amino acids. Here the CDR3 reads CATNPTVLSYEQYF. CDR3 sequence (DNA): TGTGCCACCAACCCGACAGTCCTCTCCTACGAGCAGTACTTC.

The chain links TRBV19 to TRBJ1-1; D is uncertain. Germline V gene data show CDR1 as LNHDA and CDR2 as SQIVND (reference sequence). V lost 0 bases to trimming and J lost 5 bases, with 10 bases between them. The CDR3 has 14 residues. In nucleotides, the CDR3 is TGTGCCAGTAGTATAGATCATCGGGGAACTGAAGCTTTCTTT. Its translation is CASSIDHRGTEAFF. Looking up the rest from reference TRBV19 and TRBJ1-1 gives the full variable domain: DGGITQSPKYLFRKEGQNVTLSCEQNLNHDAMYWYRQDPGQGLRLIYYSQIVNDFQKGDIAEGYSVSREKKESFPLTVTSAQKNPTAFYLCASSIDHRGTEAFFGQGTRLTVV.

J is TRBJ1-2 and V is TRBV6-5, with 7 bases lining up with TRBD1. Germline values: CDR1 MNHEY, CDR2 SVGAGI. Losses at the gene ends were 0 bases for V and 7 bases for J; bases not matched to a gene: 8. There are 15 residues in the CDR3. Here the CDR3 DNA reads TGTGCCAGCAGTTACTCTACAGACAGGGTTGGTGGCTACACCTTC. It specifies CASSYSTDRVGGYTF.

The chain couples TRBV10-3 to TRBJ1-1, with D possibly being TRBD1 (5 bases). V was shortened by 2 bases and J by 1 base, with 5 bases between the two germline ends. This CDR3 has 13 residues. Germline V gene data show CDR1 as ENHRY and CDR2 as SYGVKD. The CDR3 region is CAISERGNTEAFF. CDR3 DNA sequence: TGTGCCATCAGTGAGAGGGGGAACACTGAAGCTTTCTTT.

CDR3 nucleotides: TGCGCCAGCAGCTTGGCGGACCGGGACAGCGGGGAGCTGTTTTTT. Translating gives CASSLADRDSGELFF. This sequence joins TRBV5-1 and TRBJ2-2; 7 bases match TRBD1. Germline-derived CDR1 and CDR2 are SGHRS and YFSETQ. The CDR3 spans 15 residues. J lost 7 bases, V lost 0 bases, and 6 bases had no gene match.

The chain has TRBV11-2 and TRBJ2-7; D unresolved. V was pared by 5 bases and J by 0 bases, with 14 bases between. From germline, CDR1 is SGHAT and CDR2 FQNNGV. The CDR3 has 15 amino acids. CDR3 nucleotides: TGTGCCAGCAGCCTTGGGCACCTCAGCTCCTACGAGCAGTACTTC. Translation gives CASSLGHLSSYEQYF.

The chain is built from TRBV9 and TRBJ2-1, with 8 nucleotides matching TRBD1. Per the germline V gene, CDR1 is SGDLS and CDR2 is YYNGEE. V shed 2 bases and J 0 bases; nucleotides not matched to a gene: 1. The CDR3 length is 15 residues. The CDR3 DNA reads TGTGCCAGCAGCGTGACAGGGGACTCCTACAATGAGCAGTTCTTC. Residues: CASSVTGDSYNEQFF.

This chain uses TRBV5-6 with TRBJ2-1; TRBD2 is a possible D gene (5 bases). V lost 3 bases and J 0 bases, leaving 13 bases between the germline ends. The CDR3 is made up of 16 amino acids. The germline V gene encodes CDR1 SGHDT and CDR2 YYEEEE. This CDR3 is CASSSEGGYSYNEQFF. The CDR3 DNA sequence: TGTGCCAGCAGCTCCGAGGGCGGGTACTCCTACAATGAGCAGTTCTTC.

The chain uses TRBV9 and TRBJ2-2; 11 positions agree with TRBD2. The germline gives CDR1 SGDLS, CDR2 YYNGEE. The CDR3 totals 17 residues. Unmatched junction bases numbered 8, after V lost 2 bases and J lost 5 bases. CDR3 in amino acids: CASSVLAGGPQTGELFF. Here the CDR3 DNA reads TGTGCCAGCAGCGTTTTAGCGGGAGGGCCTCAAACCGGGGAGCTGTTTTTT.

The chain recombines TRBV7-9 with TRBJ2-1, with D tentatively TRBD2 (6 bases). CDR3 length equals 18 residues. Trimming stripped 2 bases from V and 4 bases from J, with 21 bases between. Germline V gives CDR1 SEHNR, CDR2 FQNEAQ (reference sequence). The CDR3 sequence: CASSLRSGTGRTYNEQFF. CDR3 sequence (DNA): TGTGCCAGCAGCTTACGTAGCGGTACCGGCCGGACTTACAATGAGCAGTTCTTC.